This T cell receptor beta chain was retrieved from a study of T cell repertoires in cytomegalovirus infection. Study in general: As its CMV epitopes, the study selected recently identified HLA-C-restricted and well-studied HLA-B-restricted targets.

Germline assignment: CDR1 MGHRA and CDR2 YSYEKL. The CDR3 length is 16 residues. Points on this clonotype: Its specificity is unknown. The junction departs from the called germline gene at one end, perhaps through a read error.

Each CDR3 protein is one row after TCRdb ran MiXCR on the reads. The repertoire holds around 750,000 distinct CDR3 sequences, with roughly 33% as singletons. The rearrangement uses TRBV4-1 and TRBJ1-3, with 7 bases fitting TRBD1. The specimen comprised cultured CD8+ T cells from PBMCs, sampled from culture after CMV antigen stimulation. The sequence was obtained from a human donor in good health (CMV status not recorded). Some clones in this sample may be carry-over from other donors' samples. This CDR3 is CASSQDKRGPGNTIYF. The DNA for the CDR3 is TGTGCCAGCAGCCAAGATAAGAGGGGGCCTGGAAACACCATATATTTT.